What follows is one TCR beta chain and its context. A few counts support this clonotype. Its antigen is unknown. The sample holds no much larger clone one base away, and base qualities are not on file. Library preparation used RT-PCR. Sequenced on an Illumina HiSeq 2500. TCRdb reran the public reads through fastp at Q25 and MiXCR, keeping productive beta chains. Each record represents a unique CDR3 protein, reported with the most common genes and DNA among its rows. Across this sample there are 500,000 to 600,000 distinct CDR3 sequences, with approximately 14% seen only once. The ten largest clones represent around 10% of the sample. The CDR3 contains 15 residues, cysteine and phenylalanine counted. Kept here is only the CDR3 DNA, which spans 45 bases and is read in frame from base 1. Based on the germline V gene (reference sequence), the CDR1 and CDR2 sequences are LNHNV and YYDKDF. V and J are truncated by 0 bases and 0 bases respectively, leaving an intervening sequence of 7 bases.

This entry belongs to a study of response to subunit inactivated influenza vaccine (dated by TCRdb to 2017 to 2018). Concerning the study at large: Deep quantitative T cell receptor repertoire profiling was used in the study to track responses to a trivalent subunit inactivated influenza vaccine.

On the study overall, not on this receptor specifically: According to the authors, only a limited number of new T cells may be recruited by each seasonal influenza vaccination.

This sequence originates from a middle-aged man who received an inactivated influenza vaccine. Donor details come from another sample of the same person, matched by shared clones. The chain links TRBV15 with TRBJ2-3; no D gene can be assigned with confidence. The sequences come from PBMCs from blood, collected approximately 12 days after vaccination. The CDR3 reads as follows: CATSREGGSTDTQYF. The nucleotides are TGTGCCACCAGCAGAGAGGGCGGCAGCACAGATACGCAGTATTTT.